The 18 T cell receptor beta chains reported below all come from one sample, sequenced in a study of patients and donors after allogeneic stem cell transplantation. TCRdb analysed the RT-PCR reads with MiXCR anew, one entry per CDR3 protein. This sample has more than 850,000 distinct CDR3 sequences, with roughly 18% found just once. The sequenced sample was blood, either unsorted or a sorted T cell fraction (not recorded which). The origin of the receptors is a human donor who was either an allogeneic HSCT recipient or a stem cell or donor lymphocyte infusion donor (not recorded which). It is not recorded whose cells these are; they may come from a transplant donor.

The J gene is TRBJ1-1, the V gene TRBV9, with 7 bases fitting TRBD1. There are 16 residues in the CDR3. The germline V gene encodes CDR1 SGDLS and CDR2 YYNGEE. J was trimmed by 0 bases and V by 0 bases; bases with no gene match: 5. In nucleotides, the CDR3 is TGTGCCAGCAGCGTAGTGGGACAGAACGTGAACACTGAAGCTTTCTTT. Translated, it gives CASSVVGQNVNTEAFF.

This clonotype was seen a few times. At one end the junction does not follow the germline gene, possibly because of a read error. The CDR3, as DNA: TGTGCCAGCAGCTTAGATCGGGAGGACTATGGCTACACCTTC. Amino acid sequence: CASSLDREDYGYTF. The V and J genes are TRBV12-3 or TRBV12-4 and TRBJ1-2; no firm D call. CDR3 size: 14 residues.

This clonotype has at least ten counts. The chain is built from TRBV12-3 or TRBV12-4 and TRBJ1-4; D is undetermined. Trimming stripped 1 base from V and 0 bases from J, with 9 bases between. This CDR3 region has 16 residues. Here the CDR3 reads CASSLGTVATNEKLFF. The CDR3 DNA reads TGTGCCAGCAGTTTAGGGACGGTTGCAACTAATGAAAAACTGTTTTTT.

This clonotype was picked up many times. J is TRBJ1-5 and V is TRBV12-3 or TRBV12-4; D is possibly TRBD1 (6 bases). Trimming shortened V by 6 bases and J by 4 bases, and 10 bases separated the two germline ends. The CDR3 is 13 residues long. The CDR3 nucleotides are TGTGCCAGCAGGGTGACAGGAAATCAGCCCCAGCATTTT. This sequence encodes CASRVTGNQPQHF.

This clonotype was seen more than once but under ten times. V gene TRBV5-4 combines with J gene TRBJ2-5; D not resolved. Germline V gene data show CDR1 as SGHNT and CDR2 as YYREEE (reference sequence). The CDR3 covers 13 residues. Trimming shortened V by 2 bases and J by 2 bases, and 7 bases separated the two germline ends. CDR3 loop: CASSLTKQETQYF. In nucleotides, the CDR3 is TGTGCCAGCAGCTTAACTAAGCAAGAGACCCAGTACTTC.

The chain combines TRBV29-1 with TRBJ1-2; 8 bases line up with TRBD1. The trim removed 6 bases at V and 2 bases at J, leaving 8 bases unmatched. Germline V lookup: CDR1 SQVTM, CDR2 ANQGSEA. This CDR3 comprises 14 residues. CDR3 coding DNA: TGCAGCGTGGCCGCCGGGACAGGAAACTATGGCTACACCTTC. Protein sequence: CSVAAGTGNYGYTF.

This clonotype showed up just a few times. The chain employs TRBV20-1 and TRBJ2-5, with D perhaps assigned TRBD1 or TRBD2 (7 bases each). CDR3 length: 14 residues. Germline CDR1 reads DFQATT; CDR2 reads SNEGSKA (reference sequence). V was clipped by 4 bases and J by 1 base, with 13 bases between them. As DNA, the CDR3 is TGCAGTGCTATAAGCGGGACAGCCCAAGAGACCCAGTACTTC. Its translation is CSAISGTAQETQYF.

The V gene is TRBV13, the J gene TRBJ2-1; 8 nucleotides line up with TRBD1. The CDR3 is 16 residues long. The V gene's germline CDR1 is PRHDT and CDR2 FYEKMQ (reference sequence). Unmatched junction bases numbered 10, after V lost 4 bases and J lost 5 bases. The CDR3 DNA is TGTGCCAGCAGCTCCCCATGGGGGACAGGCAACAATGAGCAGTTCTTC. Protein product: CASSSPWGTGNNEQFF.

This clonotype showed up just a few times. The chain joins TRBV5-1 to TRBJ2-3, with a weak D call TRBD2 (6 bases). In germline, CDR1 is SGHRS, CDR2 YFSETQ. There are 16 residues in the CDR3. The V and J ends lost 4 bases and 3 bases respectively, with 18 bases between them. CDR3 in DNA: TGCGCCAGCAGCCCAGCGGACGGGAGTAGGACAGATACGCAGTATTTT. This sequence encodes CASSPADGSRTDTQYF. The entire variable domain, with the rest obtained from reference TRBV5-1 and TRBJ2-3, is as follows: KAGVTQTPRYLIKTRGQQVTLSCSPISGHRSVSWYQQTPGQGLQFLFEYFSETQRNKGNFPGRFSGRQFSNSRSEMNVSTLELGDSALYLCASSPADGSRTDTQYFGPGTRLTVL.

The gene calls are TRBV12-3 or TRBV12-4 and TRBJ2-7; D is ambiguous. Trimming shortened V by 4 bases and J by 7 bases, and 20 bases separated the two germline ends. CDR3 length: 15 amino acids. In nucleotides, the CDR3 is TGTGCCAGCAGTTCCCGCCGACAATTAGTTGGGGAGCAGTACTTC. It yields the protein CASSSRRQLVGEQYF.

This CDR3 reads CASSLDSRSFSGNTIYF. The CDR3 DNA sequence: TGTGCCAGCAGTTTGGACTCCCGGAGCTTCTCTGGAAACACCATATATTTT. The chain couples TRBV12-3 or TRBV12-4 to TRBJ1-3; no clear D. The CDR3 totals 17 residues. V shed 3 bases and J shed 0 bases, with 15 bases lying between them.

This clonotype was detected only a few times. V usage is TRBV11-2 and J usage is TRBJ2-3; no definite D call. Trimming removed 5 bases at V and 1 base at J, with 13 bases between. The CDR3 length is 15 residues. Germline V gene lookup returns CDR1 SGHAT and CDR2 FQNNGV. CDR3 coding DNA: TGTGCCAGCAGCCGACAAGCCCGGGGCACAGATACGCAGTATTTT. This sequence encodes CASSRQARGTDTQYF.

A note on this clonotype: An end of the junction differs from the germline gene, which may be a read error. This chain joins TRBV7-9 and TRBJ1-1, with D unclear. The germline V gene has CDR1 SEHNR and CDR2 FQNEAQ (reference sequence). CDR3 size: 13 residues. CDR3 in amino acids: CASSGTFDPEAFF. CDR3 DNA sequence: TGTGCCAGCAGCGGAACCTTCGACCCTGAAGCCTTCTTT.

In nucleotides, the CDR3 is TGCAGCGTTTTAACCGGGACAGGCTCCTACGAGCAGTACTTC. Residues: CSVLTGTGSYEQYF. The chain recombines TRBV29-1 with TRBJ2-7; 8 bases match TRBD1. Unmatched junction bases numbered 6, after V lost 5 bases and J lost 0 bases. Germline assignment: CDR1 SQVTM and CDR2 ANQGSEA. CDR3 length: 14 residues.

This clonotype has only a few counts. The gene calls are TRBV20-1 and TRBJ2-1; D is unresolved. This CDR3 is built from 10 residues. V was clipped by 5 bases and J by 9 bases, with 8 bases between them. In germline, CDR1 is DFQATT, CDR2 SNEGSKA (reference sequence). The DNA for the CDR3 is TGCAGTGCTTGGTTAGGTGAGCAGTTCTTC. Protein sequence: CSAWLGEQFF.

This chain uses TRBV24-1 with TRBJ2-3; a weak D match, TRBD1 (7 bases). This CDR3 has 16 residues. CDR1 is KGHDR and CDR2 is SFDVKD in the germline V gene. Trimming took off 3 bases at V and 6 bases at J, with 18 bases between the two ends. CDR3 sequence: CATSDPQGGIRDTQYF. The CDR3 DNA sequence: TGTGCCACCAGTGATCCTCAGGGGGGAATTAGGGATACGCAGTATTTT.

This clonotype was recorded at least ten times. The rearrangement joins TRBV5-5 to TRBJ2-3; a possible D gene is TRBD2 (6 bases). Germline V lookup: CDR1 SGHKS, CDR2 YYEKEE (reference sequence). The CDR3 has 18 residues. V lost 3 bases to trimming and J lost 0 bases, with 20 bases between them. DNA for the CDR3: TGTGCCAGCAGCTATACTTGGACGACAGCGGGCAGCACAGATACGCAGTATTTT. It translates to CASSYTWTTAGSTDTQYF. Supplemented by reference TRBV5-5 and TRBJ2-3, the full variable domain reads DAGVTQSPTHLIKTRGQQVTLRCSPISGHKSVSWYQQVLGQGPQFIFQYYEKEERGRGNFPDRFSARQFPNYSSELNVNALLLGDSALYLCASSYTWTTAGSTDTQYFGPGTRLTVL.

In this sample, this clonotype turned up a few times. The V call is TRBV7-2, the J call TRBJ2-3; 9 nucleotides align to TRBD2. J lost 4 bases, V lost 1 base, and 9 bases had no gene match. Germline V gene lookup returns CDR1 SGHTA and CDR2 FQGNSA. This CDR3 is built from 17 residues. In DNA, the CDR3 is TGTGCCAGCAGCTTAGGGAGCGGGGGGCGGGGGGCAGATACGCAGTATTTT. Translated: CASSLGSGGRGADTQYF.